Listed below are T cell receptor beta chains from one sample, sequenced in a study of blood T cell repertoires in COVID-19. TCRdb's table, derived via immunoSEQ multiplex PCR, lists solely in-frame clones and lacks some. Among more than 85,000 clones listed, less than 85% were seen once. The sample comprised peripheral blood. These TCRs come from a human donor in a cohort sampled during active COVID-19. Each CDR3 is given with its conserved first and last residue. D genes are given only for firm matches. Some rows mark clone size as missing; the rest say once, few, many or name a class of expanded clone.

abundance: few; d_gene: NA; v_gene: TRBV2; j_gene: TRBJ2-3; CDR3aa: CALGGDTDTQYF; CDR3nt: TGTGCCTTGGGAGGAGACACAGATACGCAGTATTTT
abundance: NA; d_gene: TRBD1; v_gene: TRBV5-5; j_gene: TRBJ1-1; CDR3aa: CASSSQGAAMNTEAFF; CDR3nt: TGTGCCAGCAGTTCGCAGGGGGCTGCAATGAACACTGAAGCTTTCTTT
abundance: NA; d_gene: TRBD2; v_gene: TRBV18; j_gene: TRBJ2-7; CDR3aa: CASSPPGLGTYEQYF; CDR3nt: TGTGCCAGCTCACCACCGGGACTAGGAACCTACGAGCAGTACTTC
abundance: few; d_gene: TRBD2; v_gene: TRBV6-6; j_gene: TRBJ2-7; CDR3aa: CASSYRAGVGYEQYF; CDR3nt: TGTGCCAGCAGTTACAGGGCGGGGGTAGGCTACGAGCAGTACTTC
abundance: NA; d_gene: TRBD2; v_gene: TRBV27; j_gene: TRBJ2-5; CDR3aa: CASSLAGGETQYF; CDR3nt: TGTGCCAGCAGCTTAGCGGGAGGGGAGACCCAGTACTTC
abundance: NA; d_gene: NA; v_gene: TRBV3-1/TRBV3-2; j_gene: TRBJ1-1; CDR3aa: CASSRQGEAFF; CDR3nt: TGTGCCAGCAGCCGCCAGGGAGAAGCTTTCTTT
abundance: NA; d_gene: NA; v_gene: TRBV6-5; j_gene: TRBJ1-5; CDR3aa: CASARTRDQPQHF; CDR3nt: TGTGCCAGCGCTAGGACACGGGATCAGCCCCAGCATTTT
abundance: NA; d_gene: TRBD2; v_gene: TRBV9; j_gene: TRBJ2-6; CDR3aa: CASSPRGGGATGANVLTF; CDR3nt: TGTGCCAGCAGCCCCCGGGGCGGGGGGGCCACTGGGGCCAACGTCCTGACTTTC
abundance: NA; d_gene: TRBD2; v_gene: TRBV18; j_gene: TRBJ2-1; CDR3aa: CASSTRTSGRSDEQFF; CDR3nt: TGTGCCAGCTCAACCCGGACTAGCGGGAGATCGGATGAGCAGTTCTTC
abundance: NA; d_gene: NA; v_gene: TRBV12-3/TRBV12-4; j_gene: TRBJ1-4; CDR3aa: CASSFNNQILFF; CDR3nt: TGTGCCAGCAGTTTCAACAATCAAATACTGTTTTTT
abundance: few; d_gene: TRBD1; v_gene: TRBV29-1; j_gene: TRBJ1-2; CDR3aa: CSVDLTGGANYGYTF; CDR3nt: TGCAGCGTTGACCTTACAGGGGGCGCGAACTATGGCTACACCTTC
abundance: few; d_gene: NA; v_gene: TRBV5-4; j_gene: TRBJ1-2; CDR3aa: CASRRGLQGGGYTF; CDR3nt: TGTGCCAGCCGCCGAGGGTTACAGGGCGGTGGCTACACCTTC
abundance: NA; d_gene: NA; v_gene: TRBV9; j_gene: TRBJ2-7; CDR3aa: CASSAGLFSYEQYF; CDR3nt: TGTGCCAGCAGCGCCGGACTTTTCTCCTACGAGCAGTACTTC
abundance: NA; d_gene: TRBD1; v_gene: TRBV7-8; j_gene: TRBJ1-2; CDR3aa: CASSRDSYGYTF; CDR3nt: TGTGCCAGCAGCCGGGACAGCTATGGCTACACCTTC
abundance: NA; d_gene: NA; v_gene: TRBV6-6; j_gene: TRBJ1-1; CDR3aa: CASSYAELNTEAFF; CDR3nt: TGTGCCAGCAGTTACGCGGAATTGAACACTGAAGCTTTCTTT
abundance: NA; d_gene: TRBD1; v_gene: TRBV18; j_gene: TRBJ2-1; CDR3aa: CASSPPTRGQGGEQFF; CDR3nt: TGTGCCAGCTCACCACCGACGAGGGGGCAGGGCGGGGAGCAGTTCTTC
abundance: NA; d_gene: NA; v_gene: TRBV11-2; j_gene: TRBJ1-5; CDR3aa: CASSWDIYSNQPQHF; CDR3nt: TGTGCCAGCAGCTGGGACATCTATAGCAATCAGCCCCAGCATTTT
abundance: NA; d_gene: TRBD1; v_gene: TRBV27; j_gene: TRBJ2-7; CDR3aa: CASSSYPGQGGEQYF; CDR3nt: TGTGCCAGCAGTTCCTACCCGGGACAGGGTGGCGAGCAGTACTTC
abundance: NA; d_gene: NA; v_gene: TRBV5-1; j_gene: TRBJ2-2; CDR3aa: CASSLDLQGGPFGELFF; CDR3nt: TGCGCCAGCAGCTTGGATCTCCAAGGAGGGCCATTCGGGGAGCTGTTTTTT
abundance: NA; d_gene: NA; v_gene: TRBV4-1; j_gene: TRBJ1-1; CDR3aa: CASSPQGRMNTEAFF; CDR3nt: TGCGCCAGCAGCCCACAGGGCCGCATGAACACTGAAGCTTTCTTT
abundance: NA; d_gene: NA; v_gene: TRBV5-1; j_gene: TRBJ2-7; CDR3aa: CASRERDTITYEQYF; CDR3nt: TGCGCCAGCAGGGAAAGGGACACCATAACCTACGAGCAGTACTTC
abundance: NA; d_gene: TRBD2; v_gene: TRBV19; j_gene: TRBJ2-3; CDR3aa: CASSIRQGGREYTDTQYF; CDR3nt: TGTGCCAGTAGTATACGGCAGGGAGGGCGGGAGTACACAGATACGCAGTATTTT
abundance: NA; d_gene: NA; v_gene: TRBV7-2; j_gene: TRBJ1-6; CDR3aa: CASSSSPRANSPLHF; CDR3nt: TGTGCCAGCAGCTCCAGCCCGCGGGCCAATTCGCCCCTCCACTTT
abundance: NA; d_gene: NA; v_gene: TRBV19; j_gene: TRBJ1-4; CDR3aa: CASSTRAGTPSNEKLFF; CDR3nt: TGTGCCAGTAGTACCCGCGCAGGGACTCCCTCAAATGAAAAACTGTTTTTT
abundance: NA; d_gene: TRBD2; v_gene: TRBV27; j_gene: TRBJ2-2; CDR3aa: CATSLAGVIGELFF; CDR3nt: TGTGCCACCTCGCTAGCGGGAGTTATCGGGGAGCTGTTTTTT
abundance: NA; d_gene: TRBD1; v_gene: TRBV4-3; j_gene: TRBJ1-2; CDR3aa: CASSQELATGVYGYTF; CDR3nt: TGCGCCAGCAGCCAAGAGCTGGCGACAGGGGTTTATGGCTACACCTTC
abundance: NA; d_gene: NA; v_gene: TRBV20-1; j_gene: TRBJ1-3; CDR3aa: CSASMRDYSGNTIYF; CDR3nt: TGCAGTGCTAGTATGCGGGATTATTCGGGAAACACCATATATTTT
abundance: NA; d_gene: TRBD1; v_gene: TRBV11-1; j_gene: TRBJ2-7; CDR3aa: CASSLELTGAYEQYF; CDR3nt: TGTGCCAGCAGCTTAGAGTTGACAGGGGCCTACGAGCAGTACTTC
abundance: once; d_gene: NA; v_gene: TRBV28; j_gene: TRBJ1-1; CDR3aa: CASSLAGDTEAFF; CDR3nt: TGTGCCAGCAGTTTAGCAGGGGACACTGAAGCTTTCTTT
abundance: NA; d_gene: NA; v_gene: TRBV29-1; j_gene: TRBJ1-1; CDR3aa: CSVAGTLYYPLNTEAFF; CDR3nt: TGCAGCGTTGCCGGGACACTTTATTACCCTTTGAACACTGAAGCTTTCTTT
abundance: NA; d_gene: TRBD1; v_gene: TRBV7-6; j_gene: TRBJ2-1; CDR3aa: CASSGGTGLEGYNEQFF; CDR3nt: TGTGCCAGCAGCGGGGGGACAGGGCTGGAGGGCTACAATGAGCAGTTCTTC
abundance: NA; d_gene: NA; v_gene: TRBV11-2; j_gene: TRBJ2-7; CDR3aa: CASSLERFEQYF; CDR3nt: TGTGCCAGCAGCTTAGAGAGGTTCGAGCAGTACTTC